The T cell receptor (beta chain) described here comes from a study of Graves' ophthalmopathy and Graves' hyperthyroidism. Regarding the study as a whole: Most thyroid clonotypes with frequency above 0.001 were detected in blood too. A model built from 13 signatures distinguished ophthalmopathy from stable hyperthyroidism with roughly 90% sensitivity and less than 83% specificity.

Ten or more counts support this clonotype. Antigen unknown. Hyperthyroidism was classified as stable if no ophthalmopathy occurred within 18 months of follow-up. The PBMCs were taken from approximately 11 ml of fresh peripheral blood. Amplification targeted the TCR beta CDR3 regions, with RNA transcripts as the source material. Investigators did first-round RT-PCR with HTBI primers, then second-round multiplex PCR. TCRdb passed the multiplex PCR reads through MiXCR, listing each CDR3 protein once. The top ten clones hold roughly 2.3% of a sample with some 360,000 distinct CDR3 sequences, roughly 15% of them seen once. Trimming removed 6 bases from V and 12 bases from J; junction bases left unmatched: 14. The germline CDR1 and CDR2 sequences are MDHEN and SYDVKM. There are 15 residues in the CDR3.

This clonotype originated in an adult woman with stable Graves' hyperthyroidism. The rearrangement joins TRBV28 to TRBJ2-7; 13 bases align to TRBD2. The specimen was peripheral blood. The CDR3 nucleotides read TGTGCCAGCAGAACTCCCCGAACTAGCGGGAGGGATCTGTACTTC. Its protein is CASRTPRTSGRDLYF. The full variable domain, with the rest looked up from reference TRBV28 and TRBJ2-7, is DVKVTQSSRYLVKRTGEKVFLECVQDMDHENMFWYRQDPGLGLRLIYFSYDVKMKEKGDIPEGYSVSREKKERFSLILESASTNQTSMYLCASRTPRTSGRDLYFGPGTRLTVT.